This T cell receptor (beta chain) derives from a study of Graves' ophthalmopathy and Graves' hyperthyroidism. On the study more broadly: The authors defined stable hyperthyroidism as no ophthalmopathy within 18 months of follow-up.

RNA transcripts served as template for amplifying TCR beta CDR3 sequences. The library came from an HTBI-primed first-round RT-PCR and a second-round multiplex PCR. TCRdb ran MiXCR on the multiplex PCR reads and lists one entry per CDR3 protein. The sample includes 1 million to 1.3 million distinct CDR3 sequences, 36% seen only once; the top ten take 11%. CDR1 and CDR2 from the germline V gene are SGHTA and FQGNSA. The V end was cut by 1 base, the J end by 3 bases, with 24 bases between. CDR3 length equals 19 residues. This clonotype was recorded many times. Sequencing was performed on peripheral blood or thyroid tissue (not recorded which). This chain links TRBV7-2 with TRBJ1-2; D unresolved. This sequence originates from an adult man with Graves' hyperthyroidism. The CDR3 DNA follows: TGTGCCAGCAGCTTAGGATACCAACTCACCCTCACTAGATACTATGGCTACACCTTC. Translating it yields CASSLGYQLTLTRYYGYTF.